This TCR beta chain emerged from a study of cytomegalovirus exposure and HLA in healthy donors. Background on the study: A later analysis reported the same platform for the 90 to 150 validation repertoires and the 500 to 750 first-cohort repertoires. Study observations and caveats: Subsequent analysis showed first-cohort TCR clusters tending to co-occur in 120 validation repertoires. Altogether, 150 to 200 TCR beta chains were recorded as cytomegalovirus-associated. The CMV antigen specificity of a few CMV-associated chains was confirmed through in vitro analysis.

About this clone: Its antigen is not identified.

The CDR3 runs to 16 residues. V lost 0 bases to trimming and J lost 1 base; unmatched junction nucleotides: 3. Per germline, CDR1 SEHNR and CDR2 FQNEAQ (reference sequence). Some clones are missing from TCRdb's copy, which holds only in-frame ones; the method was immunoSEQ multiplex PCR. The repertoire has about 170,000 clones, approximately 86% of them found once; the top ten carry roughly 3%. The clonotype originates from a man aged 18 to 30 in good health and CMV-seropositive. The chain joins TRBV7-9 to TRBJ2-3; 8 nucleotides match TRBD2. Sequences were obtained from PBMCs. The CDR3 DNA reads TGTGCCAGCAGCTTAGCGCGCGGGGGGCGCACAGATACGCAGTATTTT. Translation gives CASSLARGGRTDTQYF.